This T cell receptor (beta chain) was retrieved from a study of blood T cell repertoires in COVID-19 (dated by TCRdb to 2019 to 2021). Regarding the complete study: The collaborator samples originated in the United States, Italy and Spain and spanned the acute and convalescent phases of COVID-19. The repertoires were made available in a free public database intended to serve as a resource for research on the immune response to SARS-CoV-2. The prospective study material was composed of cDNA or gDNA derived from T cells, B-cell-depleted T cells, or PBMCs. Nearly every sample came with metadata listing a de-identified subject ID, COVID-19 status, age in years and sex. Samples were obtained from the ongoing ImmuneRACE study (first 160 participants) and from some 1,200 subjects provided by 6 global collaborators. Where available, HLA class I and class II types were obtained from metadata supplied by the sample provider rather than from assay-based typing. The dataset comprised deeply sampled blood TCRbeta repertoires from subjects exposed to, actively infected with, or recovered from COVID-19. Study-wide conclusions, independent of this receptor: Clinical and demographic metadata were provided uncurated, with the amount varying by source and participant.

TCRbeta CDR3 regions were amplified from genomic DNA using the immunoSEQ Assay, a bias-controlled multiplex PCR. The study's processing was this. The number of nucleated cells in each sample was estimated by amplification of reference gene primers within the assay. To quantify the absolute abundance of each unique TCRbeta CDR3 rearrangement, sequence reads were collapsed and filtered. Productive Simpson clonality was computed per sample as the square root of Simpson's diversity index over productive rearrangements. As stored in TCRdb, this immuneACCESS dataset retains in-frame rearrangements with V and J assigned. A fraction of the clones does not appear; measured against another copy, unresolved V genes explain less than half of the discrepancy, and the remainder lacks a known reason. V, J and clone size were drawn from that table, and D and trimming were deduced from the DNA. Across this sample there are 380,000 or so clones, with 75% to 90% seen only once. The ten most abundant clones make up roughly 6.6% of the sample.

In Seattle, one collaborating source enrolled patients while the infection was active and tracked those patients longitudinally over the course of disease. Whole blood was collected in K2EDTA tubes by collaborating institutions according to the institutions' own protocols. Collaborator samples were shipped for TCRbeta analysis as frozen whole blood, isolated PBMCs, or DNA extracted from either sample type. About this clone itself: This receptor's antigen is unknown. No per-base quality is available; no much larger clone lies one base away.

The CDR3 holds 13 amino acids from the cysteine to the phenylalanine. Just the 39-base CDR3 DNA is kept, in frame starting at base 1. V was cut back by 5 bases and J by 4 bases, leaving a gap of 9 bases between them. As encoded in the germline V gene, CDR1 is WSHSY while CDR2 is SAAADI. Sequenced: peripheral blood. The V and J segments used are TRBV10-2 and TRBJ2-1, with TRBD1 tentatively as D gene (5 bases match). This receptor was identified in a woman aged 55-69 years with COVID-19, enrolled during active disease. The DNA is TGCGCCAGCAGTTACGACAGTTACAATGAGCAGTTCTTC. It translates to CASSYDSYNEQFF.